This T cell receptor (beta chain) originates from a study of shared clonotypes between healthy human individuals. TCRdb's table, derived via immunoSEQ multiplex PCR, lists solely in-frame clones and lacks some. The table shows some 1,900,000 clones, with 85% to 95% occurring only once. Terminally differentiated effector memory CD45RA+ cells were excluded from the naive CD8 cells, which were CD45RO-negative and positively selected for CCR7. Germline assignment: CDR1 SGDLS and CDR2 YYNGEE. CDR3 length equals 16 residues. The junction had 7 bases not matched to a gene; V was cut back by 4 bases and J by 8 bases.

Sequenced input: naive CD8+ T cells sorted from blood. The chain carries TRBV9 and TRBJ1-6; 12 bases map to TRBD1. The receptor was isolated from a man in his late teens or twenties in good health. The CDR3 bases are TGTGCCAGCAGCCCGGGACAGGGGGCGCAGGATTCACCCCTCCACTTT. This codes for CASSPGQGAQDSPLHF.